A single sample is the source of the 17 T cell receptor beta chains below, sequenced in a study of blood T cell repertoires in COVID-19. Libraries were prepared by immunoSEQ multiplex PCR; TCRdb keeps only in-frame clonotypes and omits some of them. The sample lists around 120,000 clones, about 88% occurring once. Material for sequencing was PBMCs or T cells enriched from blood (not recorded which). The receptors shown here come from a woman aged 50 to 60 who had recovered from COVID-19.

The chain joins TRBV5-6 to TRBJ1-6; D perhaps matches TRBD1 (6 bases). Trimming stripped 0 bases from V and 9 bases from J, with 13 bases between. Germline V lookup: CDR1 SGHDT, CDR2 YYEEEE. The CDR3 is made up of 15 amino acids. The CDR3 sequence is CASSLESRGRSPLHF. CDR3 DNA sequence: TGTGCCAGCAGCTTGGAGTCCAGGGGTCGTTCACCCCTCCACTTT.

The genes are TRBV18 and TRBJ2-1, with 10 bases fitting TRBD1. Germline CDR1 KGHSH, CDR2 LQKENI. The CDR3 has 17 residues. V was clipped by 5 bases and J by 4 bases; unmatched bases: 11. In DNA form, the CDR3 reads TGTGCCAGCTCATTCTCGACAGGGGGCTTTACGTACAATGAGCAGTTCTTC. It encodes CASSFSTGGFTYNEQFF.

The chain has TRBV11-3 and TRBJ2-4; 7 bases are a match to TRBD1. Trimming removed 6 bases from V and 0 bases from J; junction bases left unmatched: 11. CDR3 length: 17 amino acids. Germline CDR1 reads SGHNT; CDR2 reads YENEEA. The CDR3, as DNA: TGTGCCAGCAGACCCCGGGACAGAGCGATAGCCAAAAACATTCAGTACTTC. Encoded protein: CASRPRDRAIAKNIQYF.

This clone was counted a single time. This chain's CDR3 is CASSKVGGGMDAEAFF. CDR3 nucleotide sequence: TGTGCCAGCAGCAAAGTAGGAGGAGGGATGGACGCTGAAGCTTTCTTT. The chain couples TRBV21-1 to TRBJ1-1. TRBV21-1 is noted as a pseudogene. This CDR3 region has 16 residues.

The chain has TRBV7-2 and TRBJ1-3; the D is unclear. Germline assignment: CDR1 SGHTA and CDR2 FQGNSA. Trimming pared 4 bases from V and 0 bases from J, leaving 7 bases between. The CDR3 runs to 14 residues. The CDR3 region has the DNA TGTGCCAGCAGCTACAGAAGCTCTGGAAACACCATATATTTT. It specifies CASSYRSSGNTIYF.

This rearrangement joins TRBV2 to TRBJ1-2, with no clear D. Germline assignment: CDR1 SNHLY and CDR2 FYNNEI. Trimming left V 4 bases short and J 7 bases short, with 4 bases between. This CDR3 spans 10 amino acids. In DNA form, the CDR3 reads TGTGCCAGCAGTGCGGGTGGCTACACCTTC. Amino acids: CASSAGGYTF.

This sequence joins TRBV7-3 and TRBJ1-1; D remains ambiguous. This CDR3 is 15 amino acids long. V was shortened by 5 bases and J by 1 base, with 14 bases between the two germline ends. From germline, CDR1 is SGHTA and CDR2 FQGTGA. CDR3 region: CASSPGEGRNTEAFF. The CDR3 bases are TGTGCCAGCAGCCCTGGTGAAGGGAGGAACACTGAAGCTTTCTTT.

V gene TRBV7-9 combines with J gene TRBJ2-5, with a possible D match to TRBD1 (6 bases). The germline gives CDR1 SEHNR, CDR2 FQNEAQ (reference sequence). The CDR3 is 13 amino acids. The V end was cut by 4 bases, the J end by 4 bases, with 10 bases between. The DNA of the CDR3 is TGTGCCAGCAGCTCCAGGGGCCCAGAGACCCAGTACTTC. Translation gives CASSSRGPETQYF.

The V gene is TRBV10-3, the J gene TRBJ1-1; the D is unclear. Germline V gene data show CDR1 as ENHRY and CDR2 as SYGVKD. This CDR3 has 12 residues. With 6 bases removed from V and 1 base from J, the gap between germline ends came to 6 bases. The CDR3: CAISPWNTEAFF. The CDR3 DNA is TGTGCCATCAGCCCCTGGAACACTGAAGCTTTCTTT.

J is TRBJ1-1 and V is TRBV6-1; TRBD1 agrees at 7 bases. Germline CDR1 is MNHNS and CDR2 is SASEGT. The CDR3 runs to 14 residues. After removal of 2 bases from V and 4 bases from J, the junction contained 4 bases not matched to a gene. CDR3 DNA: TGTGCCAGCAGTGAAAGGGGGCTGTTCACTGAAGCTTTCTTT. Its translation: CASSERGLFTEAFF.

The chain carries TRBV6-1 and TRBJ1-5, with TRBD1 as a possible D gene (5 bases). The V gene's germline CDR1 is MNHNS and CDR2 SASEGT. The CDR3 contains 19 residues. V lost 4 bases to trimming and J lost 2 bases, with 24 bases between them. The CDR3 spells CASSAAGRGIRLGNQPQHF. As DNA, the CDR3 is TGTGCCAGCAGTGCGGCAGGGAGGGGTATAAGGTTGGGCAATCAGCCCCAGCATTTT.

The rearrangement links TRBV27 to TRBJ1-5, with D perhaps TRBD1 (5 bases). V shed 6 bases and J shed 0 bases, with 9 bases lying between them. The CDR3 spans 14 residues. The germline CDR1 and CDR2 sequences are MNHEY and SMNVEV (reference sequence). The CDR3 nucleotides read TGTGCCAGCAGCAGGACACATAGCAATCAGCCCCAGCATTTT. Translation gives CASSRTHSNQPQHF.

This rearrangement joins TRBV27 to TRBJ2-5, with D unclear. The ends were cut back, 6 bases at V and 5 bases at J, with 10 bases in the middle. The germline V gene encodes CDR1 MNHEY and CDR2 SMNVEV (reference sequence). The CDR3 has 12 amino acids. CDR3 sequence: CASSRVHETQYF. CDR3 nucleotide sequence: TGTGCCAGCAGCCGCGTCCATGAGACCCAGTACTTC.

As regards this clone: The junction departs from germline at one end; a sequencing error may be responsible. The rearrangement joins TRBV7-7 to TRBJ2-2, with 7 nucleotides matching TRBD1. This CDR3 has 13 residues. Per germline, CDR1 SSHAT and CDR2 FNYEAQ (reference sequence). The CDR3 loop reads CASSRDSSGELFF. The CDR3 DNA reads TGTGCTAGCAGTAGGGACAGCTCCGGGGAGCTGTTTTTT.

Only a few counts were recorded for this clone. The gene calls are TRBV12-5 and TRBJ1-6, with TRBD1 identical over 7 bases. This CDR3 spans 14 amino acids. Trimming at V came to 6 bases and at J to 3 bases, leaving 2 bases not matched to a gene. The germline CDR1 and CDR2 sequences are LGHNT and FRNRAP. The CDR3 spells CASGPGGYNSPLHF. For the CDR3, the DNA is TGTGCTAGTGGCCCAGGGGGCTATAATTCACCCCTCCACTTT.

About this clone itself: Other DNA sequences in this specimen translate into the identical CDR3. This sequence joins TRBV7-9 and TRBJ2-7; 8 bases are a match to TRBD1. Germline CDR1 and CDR2: SEHNR and FQNEAQ (reference sequence). This CDR3 region has 12 residues. The V and J ends lost 5 bases and 3 bases, in that order; junction bases with no gene match: 0. CDR3 in DNA: TGTGCCAGCAGCGGGACAGGCTACGAGCAGTACTTC. This translates into CASSGTGYEQYF.

This clone has a single count. V usage is TRBV10-3 and J usage is TRBJ2-3; D perhaps matches TRBD2 (5 bases). Germline V CDR1 and CDR2: ENHRY, SYGVKD. The CDR3 length is 18 residues. V was trimmed by 6 bases and J by 0 bases, leaving 22 bases between them. CDR3 loop: CAISSLPIGGRSTDTQYF. CDR3 sequence (DNA): TGTGCCATCAGCTCCCTCCCGATCGGCGGGCGAAGCACAGATACGCAGTATTTT.